The clone carrying this T cell receptor beta chain was seen ten or more times. As yet, its antigen is unknown. CDR3 size: 15 residues. Germline V gene sequence: CDR1 SGHRS, CDR2 YFSETQ. J gave up 6 bases and V 2 bases, and 7 bases lay outside the gene matches. The data are from a study of T-cell reconstitution after alpha-beta-depleted transplantation in children. Findings and limits, study-wide: Surviving recipient T cells and thymic progenitors produced the high day-60 TCRbeta diversity seen in some patients. Once a year had passed after transplant, T-cell counts and diversity came mostly from newly produced T cells. Alpha-beta T cells about two months after transplant reportedly derived from several hundred expanded graft clones.

TCRbeta library preparation incorporated unique molecular identifiers. TCRdb re-called the PCR reads through MiXCR, storing one row per CDR3 protein. The data show about 200,000 distinct CDR3 sequences, 6.3% seen once. V and J are TRBV5-1 and TRBJ2-3, with 9 nucleotides matching TRBD1. This specimen was PBMCs, taken before TCRalphabeta/CD19-depleted stem cell transplant. This TCR derives from a girl less than two years old with combined immunodeficiency, due to receive a stem cell transplant. CDR3 region: CASSFGQGRWDTQYF. CDR3 DNA: TGCGCCAGCAGCTTCGGACAGGGGAGGTGGGATACGCAGTATTTT.